This T cell receptor beta chain came from a study of shared clonotypes between healthy human individuals. The protocol was immunoSEQ multiplex PCR, while the TCRdb copy is restricted to in-frame clones and leaves out a portion. The table has roughly 2,300,000 clones, 85% to 95% seen once. Details on this clone: Other DNA variants within this sample encode the same CDR3.

The CDR3 totals 12 residues. V lost 4 bases to trimming and J lost 0 bases, with 3 bases between them. The V gene's germline CDR1 is SGHRS and CDR2 YFSETQ. The sequenced material came from naive CD4+ T cells from PBMCs. Regarding subset: CD45RA+ positively selected. The gene calls are TRBV5-1 and TRBJ2-3; D unresolved. This receptor was taken from a man aged 18-30 years in good health. Some clones in this sample may be carry-over from other donors' samples. CDR3 DNA sequence: TGCGCCAGCAGCAGGAGCACAGATACGCAGTATTTT. Residues: CASSRSTDTQYF.